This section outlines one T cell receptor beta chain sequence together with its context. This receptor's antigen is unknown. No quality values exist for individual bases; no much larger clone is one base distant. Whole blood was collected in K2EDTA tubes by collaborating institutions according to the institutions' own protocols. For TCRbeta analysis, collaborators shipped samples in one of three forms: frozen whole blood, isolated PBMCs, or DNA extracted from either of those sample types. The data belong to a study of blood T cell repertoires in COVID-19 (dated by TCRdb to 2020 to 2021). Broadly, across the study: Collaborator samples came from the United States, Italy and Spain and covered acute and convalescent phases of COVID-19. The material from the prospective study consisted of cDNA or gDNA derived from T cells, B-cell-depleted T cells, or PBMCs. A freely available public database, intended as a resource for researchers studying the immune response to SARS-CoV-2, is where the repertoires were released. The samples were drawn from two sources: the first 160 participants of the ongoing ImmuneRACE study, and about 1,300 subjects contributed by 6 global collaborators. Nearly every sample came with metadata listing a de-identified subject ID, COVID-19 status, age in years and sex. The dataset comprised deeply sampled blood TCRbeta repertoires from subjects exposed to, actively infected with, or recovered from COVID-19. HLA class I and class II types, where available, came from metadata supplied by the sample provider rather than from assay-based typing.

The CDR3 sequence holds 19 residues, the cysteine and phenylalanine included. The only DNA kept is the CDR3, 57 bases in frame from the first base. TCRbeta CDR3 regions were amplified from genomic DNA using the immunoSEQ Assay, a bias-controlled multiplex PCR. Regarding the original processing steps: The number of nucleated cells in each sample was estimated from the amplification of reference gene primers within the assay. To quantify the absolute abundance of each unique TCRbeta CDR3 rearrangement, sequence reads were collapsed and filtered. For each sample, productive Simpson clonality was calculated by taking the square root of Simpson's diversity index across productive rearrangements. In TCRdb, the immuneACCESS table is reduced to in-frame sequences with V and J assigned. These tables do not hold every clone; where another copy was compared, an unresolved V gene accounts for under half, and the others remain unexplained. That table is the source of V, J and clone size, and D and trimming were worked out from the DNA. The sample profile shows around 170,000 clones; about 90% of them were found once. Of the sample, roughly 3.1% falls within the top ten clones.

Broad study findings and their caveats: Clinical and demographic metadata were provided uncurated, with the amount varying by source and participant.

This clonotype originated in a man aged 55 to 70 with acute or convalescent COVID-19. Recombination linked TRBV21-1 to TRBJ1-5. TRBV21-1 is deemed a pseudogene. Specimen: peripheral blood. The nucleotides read TGTGCCAGCAGCAAAACAACCCGGGGAGGGGCCTATAGCAATCAGCCCCAGCATTTT. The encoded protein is CASSKTTRGGAYSNQPQHF.